The 27 T cell receptor beta chains below come from one sample, sequenced in a study of T cells in Graves' hyperthyroidism and ophthalmopathy (dated by TCRdb to the late 2010s). The receptor library was made with multiplex PCR. Sequenced on an Illumina HiSeq 2000. TCR beta CDR3 regions were amplified from RNA transcripts. The first round of RT-PCR for the TCR CDR3 was performed with the HTBI primer set and the Qiagen OneStep RT-PCR kit. TCRdb passed the public sequencing reads through fastp at Q25 and MiXCR, retaining productive beta sequences. Here each entry gathers all rows of one CDR3 protein and keeps the most common genes and DNA. This sample is represented by more than 450,000 distinct CDR3 sequences; around 15% of them were singletons. The ten largest clonotypes hold around 14% of the sample. Sequencing was performed on blood. These receptors came from a woman in her 40s with Graves' hyperthyroidism.

Many counts were recorded for this clonotype. The chain combines TRBV5-1 with TRBJ2-6; D may be TRBD1 or TRBD2 (5 bases each). Looked up from germline, CDR1 is SGHRS and CDR2 is YFSETQ. The CDR3 sequence is 19 residues long. Trimming left V 4 bases short and J 2 bases short, with 22 bases between. The CDR3, as DNA: TGCGCCAGCAGCCCTGGCCGGGCGGGCGCAGGGCCTGGGGCCAACGTCCTGACTTTC. This translates into CASSPGRAGAGPGANVLTF.

This clonotype was observed at least ten times. The rearrangement joins TRBV5-1 to TRBJ2-1; D is unresolved. The CDR3 has 16 amino acids. Trimming took off 4 bases at V and 1 base at J, with 15 bases between the two ends. Germline V gene sequence: CDR1 SGHRS, CDR2 YFSETQ. The CDR3 region has the DNA TGCGCCAGCAGCCAGGAGACGGATAAATCCTACAATGAGCAGTTCTTC. Its protein product is CASSQETDKSYNEQFF.

This clonotype was counted at least ten times. This sequence joins TRBV2 and TRBJ1-5; D remains unclear. The CDR3 is made up of 13 amino acids. The ends were cut back, 6 bases at V and 4 bases at J, with 10 bases in the middle. CDR1 is SNHLY, CDR2 FYNNEI, per germline. CDR3 protein: CASRDRSNQPQHF. The CDR3 DNA sequence: TGTGCCAGCAGGGACCGGTCGAATCAGCCCCAGCATTTT.

The table lists this clonotype with a count of one. V usage is TRBV6-9 and J usage is TRBJ1-6; the D is unclear. This CDR3 spans 17 amino acids. Germline lookup yields CDR1 MNHGY and CDR2 SVAAGI. The V and J ends lost 2 bases and 2 bases respectively, with 13 bases between them. In DNA, the CDR3 is TGTGCCAGCAGTTATAACAGTGGGAGCCCCTATAATTCACCCCTCCACTTT. Protein sequence: CASSYNSGSPYNSPLHF.

The sample holds a few counts of this clonotype. This chain links TRBV20-1 with TRBJ1-2, with TRBD1 as a possible D gene (5 bases). Trimming took 4 bases from V and 8 from J, leaving 11 bases between them. Germline V gene lookup returns CDR1 DFQATT and CDR2 SNEGSKA (reference sequence). The CDR3 extends over 11 amino acids. The CDR3 here is CSANPGVGYTF. CDR3 nucleotides: TGCAGTGCTAATCCGGGGGTAGGCTACACCTTC.

This clonotype was detected a few times. The chain combines TRBV7-2 with TRBJ2-1, with 9 nucleotides matching TRBD1. Germline V gene sequence: CDR1 SGHTA, CDR2 FQGNSA. The CDR3 loop spans 17 amino acids. The ends lost 4 bases at V and 0 bases at J; junction bases unmatched: 7. For the CDR3, the DNA is TGTGCCAGCAGCTCGCGGACAGGGGCCCGCTCCTACAATGAGCAGTTCTTC. Translation gives CASSSRTGARSYNEQFF.

The chain is built from TRBV28 and TRBJ2-1, with 8 bases fitting TRBD2. V was pared by 3 bases and J by 7 bases, with 8 bases of the junction left unmatched. CDR1 is MDHEN, CDR2 SYDVKM, per germline. The CDR3 spans 15 residues. The CDR3 coding sequence is TGTGCCAGCAGTTTGCCGGGACTAGTTGAAAATGAGCAGTTCTTC. Protein product: CASSLPGLVENEQFF.

The V and J genes are TRBV29-1 and TRBJ1-2, with D perhaps matching TRBD1 (6 bases). Between the trimmed V and J ends, which lost 6 bases and 4 bases, there was a span of 15 bases. Per germline, CDR1 SQVTM and CDR2 ANQGSEA. This CDR3 has 13 amino acids. CDR3 DNA sequence: TGCAGCGTATCGGACAGAGATTTCTATGGCTACACCTTC. Amino acid sequence: CSVSDRDFYGYTF. The complete variable domain, with remaining parts taken from reference TRBV29-1 and TRBJ1-2, reads SAVISQKPSRDICQRGTSLTIQCQVDSQVTMMFWYRQQPGQSLTLIATANQGSEATYESGFVIDKFPISRPNLTFSTLTVSNMSPEDSSIYLCSVSDRDFYGYTFGSGTRLTVV.

This clonotype was counted a few times. This may be a read error, as it is one base from a much larger clone. The V call is TRBV11-3, the J call TRBJ2-1; either TRBD1 or TRBD2 may supply D (5 bases each). The DNA end favors TRBJ2-7, so the J call may be wrong. Germline V CDR1 and CDR2: SGHNT, YENEEA. The CDR3 has 14 amino acids. DNA for the CDR3: TGTGCCAGCACCCCTGGGACCCGATACAATGAGCAGTACTTC. Translated: CASTPGTRYNEQYF.

This clonotype was recorded many times. The chain joins TRBV7-6 to TRBJ2-7; 8 bases align to TRBD1. The length of the CDR3 is 16 residues. Per the germline V gene, CDR1 is SGHVS and CDR2 is FNYEAQ. With 1 base clipped from V and 0 bases from J, the junction kept 5 bases outside the gene matches. In DNA form, the CDR3 reads TGTGCCAGCAGCTTAGGGGACAGGACCATCTCCTACGAGCAGTACTTC. It encodes CASSLGDRTISYEQYF. The full variable domain, completed using reference TRBV7-6 and TRBJ2-7, is GAGVSQSPRYKVTKRGQDVALRCDPISGHVSLYWYRQALGQGPEFLTYFNYEAQQDKSGLPNDRFSAERPEGSISTLTIQRTEQRDSAMYRCASSLGDRTISYEQYFGPGTRLTVT.

This clonotype was recorded at least ten times. The chain is built from TRBV11-2 and TRBJ2-7; D possibly corresponds to TRBD1 (5 bases). CDR3 size: 13 residues. CDR1 and CDR2 (germline): SGHAT, FQNNGV. V gave up 4 bases and J gave up 6 bases, with 13 bases separating them. The CDR3 region has the DNA TGTGCCAGCAGCTCCCCTAGGGGCGCCGAGCAGTACTTC. Amino acid sequence: CASSSPRGAEQYF.

At least ten counts were recorded for this clonotype. The rearrangement links TRBV28 to TRBJ2-1; D not resolved. The V gene lost 3 bases and the J gene lost 8 bases, with 14 bases spanning the gap. Per germline, CDR1 MDHEN and CDR2 SYDVKM. CDR3 size: 14 residues. CDR3 amino acids: CASSLVLERDEQFF. CDR3 DNA sequence: TGTGCCAGCAGTTTGGTACTGGAGAGAGATGAGCAGTTCTTC. Supplemented by reference TRBV28 and TRBJ2-1, the full variable domain reads DVKVTQSSRYLVKRTGEKVFLECVQDMDHENMFWYRQDPGLGLRLIYFSYDVKMKEKGDIPEGYSVSREKKERFSLILESASTNQTSMYLCASSLVLERDEQFFGPGTRLTVL.

In its sample, this clonotype was seen many times. The V call is TRBV29-1, the J call TRBJ2-5; 9 bases fit TRBD2. This CDR3 is 15 amino acids long. After removal of 6 bases from V and 5 bases from J, the junction contained 13 bases not matched to a gene. Germline assignment: CDR1 SQVTM and CDR2 ANQGSEA. The CDR3 is CSVHTAGLARETQYF. CDR3 DNA sequence: TGCAGCGTCCATACCGCGGGACTAGCTCGTGAGACCCAGTACTTC. Filled out from reference TRBV29-1 and TRBJ2-5, the complete variable domain reads SAVISQKPSRDICQRGTSLTIQCQVDSQVTMMFWYRQQPGQSLTLIATANQGSEATYESGFVIDKFPISRPNLTFSTLTVSNMSPEDSSIYLCSVHTAGLARETQYFGPGTRLLVL.

This clonotype was recorded many times. This chain connects TRBV28 to TRBJ1-2; the match to TRBD1 covers 8 bases. Germline loops: CDR1 MDHEN, CDR2 SYDVKM. The CDR3 totals 12 residues. J gave up 4 bases and V 11 bases, and 6 bases lay outside the gene matches. This CDR3 reads CAGTGKGYGYTF. CDR3 DNA: TGTGCCGGGACAGGCAAGGGCTATGGCTACACCTTC.

This clonotype was recorded many times. The rearrangement uses TRBV30 and TRBJ2-6, with D perhaps given as TRBD1 or TRBD2 (7 bases each). The germline V gene encodes CDR1 GTSNPN and CDR2 SVGIG (reference sequence). V was clipped by 0 bases and J by 0 bases, with 12 bases between them. This CDR3 is built from 17 residues. The CDR3: CAWSVRGRDSGANVLTF. CDR3 sequence (DNA): TGTGCCTGGAGTGTCAGGGGGAGGGACTCTGGGGCCAACGTCCTGACTTTC.

This clonotype was counted many times. The CDR3 reads CASSRAGDKSYEQYF. The DNA of the CDR3 is TGTGCCAGCAGCAGGGCCGGAGACAAGTCCTACGAGCAGTACTTC. V and J are TRBV3-1 and TRBJ2-7; D not resolved. Germline assignment: CDR1 LGHDT and CDR2 YNNKEL (reference sequence). With 5 bases removed from V and 1 base from J, the gap between germline ends came to 15 bases. CDR3 size: 15 residues.

This clonotype was seen at least ten times. The chain employs TRBV7-8 and TRBJ2-3, with 9 bases lining up with TRBD1. Trimming took 5 bases from V and 6 from J; bases not matched to a gene: 9. CDR3 length: 15 amino acids. Looked up from germline, CDR1 is SGHVS and CDR2 is FQNEAQ. The CDR3 DNA reads as TGTGCCAGCAGCAAATTCGGGACAGGGACTGATACGCAGTATTTT. This codes for CASSKFGTGTDTQYF.

The chain combines TRBV7-9 with TRBJ2-7; 7 bases match TRBD1. J was trimmed by 0 bases and V by 1 base; bases with no gene match: 3. Germline V CDR1 and CDR2: SEHNR, FQNEAQ (reference sequence). There are 15 residues in the CDR3. The CDR3 is CASSLEGTDSYEQYF. The CDR3 DNA follows: TGTGCCAGCAGCTTAGAAGGGACAGACTCCTACGAGCAGTACTTC.

This clonotype appeared many times. The V call is TRBV27, the J call TRBJ1-5; D gene unclear. V was trimmed by 2 bases and J by 4 bases, leaving 6 bases between them. Looked up from germline, CDR1 is MNHEY and CDR2 is SMNVEV (reference sequence). The CDR3 consists of 13 residues. In DNA, the CDR3 is TGTGCCAGCAGTTTAGGCAGAAATCAGCCCCAGCATTTT. Translating gives CASSLGRNQPQHF.

The chain uses TRBV5-1 and TRBJ2-5; TRBD2 matches at 7 bases. Germline loops: CDR1 SGHRS, CDR2 YFSETQ. The junction had 7 bases not matched to a gene; V was cut back by 3 bases and J by 5 bases. CDR3 length equals 14 residues. The CDR3 DNA follows: TGCGCCAGCAGCTCGAGCGGGGTAGCCGAGACCCAGTACTTC. Its translation is CASSSSGVAETQYF.

This clonotype has ten or more counts. The V and J genes are TRBV10-2 and TRBJ2-7; D unclear. This CDR3 spans 12 amino acids. Germline lookup yields CDR1 WSHSY and CDR2 SAAADI. Deletions cut 7 bases from V and 5 bases from J, with 12 bases between. The CDR3 loop reads CASTTVSHEQYF. The CDR3 region has the DNA TGCGCCAGCACGACCGTATCCCACGAGCAGTACTTC.

The table lists this clonotype with a few counts. The rearrangement uses TRBV28 and TRBJ2-1; a weak D match, TRBD1 (6 bases). CDR1 is MDHEN, CDR2 SYDVKM, per germline. V was trimmed by 5 bases and J by 4 bases, leaving 12 bases between them. The CDR3 sequence is 14 residues long. The CDR3 region has the DNA TGTGCCAGCAGTCATGACAGGTCTTACAATGAGCAGTTCTTC. It encodes CASSHDRSYNEQFF.

This clonotype was observed a handful of times. The chain is built from TRBV5-1 and TRBJ2-7, with no clear D. The CDR3 spans 14 residues. V was cut by 0 bases and J by 4 bases, with 11 bases left in between. In germline, CDR1 is SGHRS, CDR2 YFSETQ. In DNA, the CDR3 is TGCGCCAGCAGCTTGGTAGGCTTAGAATACGAGCAGTACTTC. Protein product: CASSLVGLEYEQYF.

This clonotype appeared a few times. J is TRBJ2-1 and V is TRBV20-1; no definite D call. Trimming took off 0 bases at V and 3 bases at J, with 6 bases between the two ends. The length of the CDR3 is 13 residues. Germline V lookup: CDR1 DFQATT, CDR2 SNEGSKA (reference sequence). CDR3 nucleotide sequence: TGCAGTGCTAGAGAGGCCTACTACAATGAGCAGTTCTTC. This translates into CSAREAYYNEQFF.

V is TRBV29-1 and J is TRBJ1-4, with D uncertain. The CDR3 contains 13 residues. V gave up 7 bases and J gave up 8 bases, with 17 bases separating them. CDR1 is SQVTM and CDR2 is ANQGSEA in the germline V gene. CDR3 region: CSAEPHKGEKLFF. The CDR3 coding sequence is TGCAGCGCCGAGCCCCACAAGGGAGAAAAACTGTTTTTT.

The V call is TRBV28, the J call TRBJ2-4, with D perhaps TRBD1 (6 bases). The CDR3 runs 14 residues. Per germline, CDR1 MDHEN and CDR2 SYDVKM. V was shortened by 5 bases and J by 13 bases, with 21 bases between the two germline ends. The CDR3 region is CASSPFAVQGSQYF. The CDR3 DNA is TGTGCCAGCAGTCCATTCGCCGTACAGGGTTCACAGTACTTC.

Many counts were recorded for this clonotype. The V and J genes are TRBV20-1 and TRBJ2-7; perhaps D is TRBD1 or TRBD2 (6 bases each). Deletions cut 4 bases from V and 0 bases from J, with 13 bases between. This CDR3 is built from 14 residues. From germline, CDR1 is DFQATT and CDR2 SNEGSKA (reference sequence). As DNA, the CDR3 is TGCAGTGCTAACAGGGACTTAAGCTCCTACGAGCAGTACTTC. Encoded protein: CSANRDLSSYEQYF.